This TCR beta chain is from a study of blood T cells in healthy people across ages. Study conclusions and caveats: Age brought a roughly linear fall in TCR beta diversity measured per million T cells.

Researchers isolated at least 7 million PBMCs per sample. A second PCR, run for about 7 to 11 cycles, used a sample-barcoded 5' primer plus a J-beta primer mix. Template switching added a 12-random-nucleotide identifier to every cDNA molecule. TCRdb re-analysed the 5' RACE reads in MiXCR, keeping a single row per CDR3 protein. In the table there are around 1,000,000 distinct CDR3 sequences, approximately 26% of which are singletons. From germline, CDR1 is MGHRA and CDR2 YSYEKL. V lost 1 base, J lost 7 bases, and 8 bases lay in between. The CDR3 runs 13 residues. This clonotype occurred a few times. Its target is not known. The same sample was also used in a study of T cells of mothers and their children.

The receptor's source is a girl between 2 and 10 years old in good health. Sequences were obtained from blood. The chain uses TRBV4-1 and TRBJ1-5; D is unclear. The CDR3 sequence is CASSQVPPQPQHF. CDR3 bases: TGCGCCAGCAGCCAAGTTCCCCCACAGCCCCAGCATTTT.